The clone carrying this T cell receptor beta chain was seen a few times. No antigen is known for it. Additional DNA sequences in this sample encode the identical CDR3. Adults of Caucasian background living in Nashville, Tennessee made up all donors. This entry comes from a study of shared clonotypes between healthy human individuals. Findings and caveats of the study: An effect of sequencing depth on clonotype sharing among donors was expected.

Trimming took 2 bases from V and 6 from J; bases not matched to a gene: 8. CDR3 size: 16 residues. CDR1 SNHLY and CDR2 FYNNEI come from the germline V gene. An even split of each subset's genomic DNA across several immunoSEQ plates was performed. Ten immunoSEQ deep assay plates held the unsorted PBMC DNA. Profiling relied on immunoSEQ multiplex PCR, and the TCRdb table lists in-frame clones only, not all of them. The table lists around 480,000 clones, about 79% of them singletons. Sequencing was carried out using PBMCs. This chain joins TRBV2 and TRBJ2-7, with TRBD1 matching 12 bases. The source of this sequence is a woman aged 40-49 years in good health. Some clones in this sample may be carry-over from other donors' samples. CDR3 sequence: CASSEQLGTGGSEQYF. The CDR3 region has the DNA TGTGCCAGCAGTGAACAGTTGGGGACAGGGGGCTCCGAGCAGTACTTC.